Listed below are T cell receptor beta chains from one sample, sequenced in a study of blood T cell repertoires in COVID-19. Repertoires were generated with immunoSEQ multiplex PCR, while TCRdb's copy carries only in-frame clones and drops some. The table has 250,000 or so clones, about three quarters seen once; the top ten hold about 3.1%. The sequencing input was peripheral blood. The receptors here all came from a woman older than 75 with acute or convalescent COVID-19. The CDR3 runs from the conserved cysteine through the conserved F or W. D genes are given only for firm matches. Clone size appears in some rows only: once, few, many, or a class for an expanded clone.

d_call | clone_size | j_call | v_call | cdr3_aa | cdr3_nt
- | - | TRBJ2-3 | TRBV5-1 | CASSLGTSADTQYF | TGCGCCAGCAGCTTAGGGACTTCCGCAGATACGCAGTATTTT
- | many | TRBJ1-6 | TRBV6-6 | CASSPSTGPTNSPLHF | TGTGCCAGCAGTCCCTCGACAGGTCCCACTAATTCACCCCTCCACTTT
- | - | TRBJ1-1 | TRBV2 | CASSGYRVTEAFF | TGTGCCAGCAGTGGGTACAGGGTCACTGAAGCTTTCTTT
- | - | TRBJ2-1 | TRBV7-2 | CASSLVAAPSEQFF | TGTGCCAGCAGCTTAGTGGCGGCCCCCAGTGAGCAGTTCTTC
TRBD1 | once | TRBJ1-5 | TRBV19 | CASSITDRGLQPQHF | TGTGCCAGTAGTATAACGGACAGGGGGCTGCAGCCCCAGCATTTT
- | - | TRBJ2-7 | TRBV3-1/TRBV3-2 | CASSRLGQPYEQYF | TGTGCCAGCAGCCGCCTTGGACAACCCTACGAGCAGTACTTC
- | few | TRBJ2-7 | TRBV3-1/TRBV3-2 | CASSQGLSYEQYF | TGTGCCAGCAGCCAAGGTTTATCCTACGAGCAGTACTTC
TRBD1 | - | TRBJ1-2 | TRBV7-9 | CASSLSGQAFYGYTF | TGTGCCAGCAGCTTAAGTGGACAGGCATTCTATGGCTACACCTTC
TRBD1 | - | TRBJ1-6 | TRBV2 | CASSERDRGSPLHF | TGTGCCAGCAGTGAACGGGACAGAGGTTCACCCCTCCACTTT
- | - | TRBJ1-4 | TRBV14 | CASSQVREGEKLFF | TGTGCCAGCAGCCAAGTCCGGGAGGGTGAAAAACTGTTTTTT
- | - | TRBJ1-6 | TRBV5-1 | CASRAGTNNSPLHF | TGCGCCAGCAGGGCCGGGACTAATAATTCACCCCTCCACTTT
- | - | TRBJ1-4 | TRBV19 | CARTPQGYNEKLFF | TGTGCCAGAACCCCACAGGGCTATAATGAAAAACTGTTTTTT
TRBD2 | - | TRBJ2-5 | TRBV5-4 | CASSSSGGVTQYF | TGTGCCAGCAGCTCAAGCGGGGGTGTGACCCAGTACTTC
TRBD2 | - | TRBJ2-3 | TRBV6-1 | CASSEGGGVDTQYF | TGTGCCAGCAGTGAGGGCGGGGGGGTAGATACGCAGTATTTT
- | once | TRBJ1-1 | TRBV5-6 | CASSTDVNTEAFF | TGTGCCAGCAGCACAGACGTAAACACTGAAGCTTTCTTT
TRBD1 | many | TRBJ2-5 | TRBV11-2 | CASSLRPRQGGSQETQYF | TGTGCCAGCAGCTTGCGGCCCCGACAGGGGGGTTCCCAAGAGACCCAGTACTTC
- | - | TRBJ2-3 | TRBV11-1 | CASSFSTLSRDTQYF | TGTGCCAGCAGCTTCTCTACCCTAAGCCGAGATACGCAGTATTTT
TRBD2 | - | TRBJ2-5 | TRBV7-6 | CASSELAGGRETQYF | TGTGCCAGCAGCGAACTAGCGGGGGGGCGAGAGACCCAGTACTTC
TRBD1 | few | TRBJ1-5 | TRBV19 | CASSSQGNQPQHF | TGTGCCAGTAGTTCACAGGGGAATCAGCCCCAGCATTTT
- | few | TRBJ1-1 | TRBV11-3 | CASSLFWNTEAFF | TGTGCCAGCAGCTTATTCTGGAACACTGAAGCTTTCTTT
TRBD1 | - | TRBJ1-1 | TRBV6-5 | CASSFTGQANTEAFF | TGTGCCAGCAGTTTTACTGGACAGGCGAACACTGAAGCTTTCTTT
TRBD1 | - | TRBJ1-2 | TRBV14 | CASSPQGQSYGYTF | TGTGCCAGCAGCCCACAGGGACAGAGCTATGGCTACACCTTC
TRBD1 | - | TRBJ1-5 | TRBV28 | CASSLGQTVGNQPQHF | TGTGCCAGCAGTTTGGGACAGACCGTTGGCAATCAGCCCCAGCATTTT
- | - | TRBJ1-1 | TRBV25-1 | CASSDRRAEAFF | TGTGCCAGCAGTGACCGACGGGCTGAAGCTTTCTTT
- | - | TRBJ2-6 | TRBV7-3 | CASSSRRGGSGANVLTF | TGTGCCAGCAGCTCCAGGCGTGGAGGCTCTGGGGCCAACGTCCTGACTTTC
TRBD2 | - | TRBJ2-3 | TRBV7-2 | CASSLVTTSGGFTDTQYF | TGTGCCAGCAGCTTAGTGACTACTAGCGGGGGATTCACAGATACGCAGTATTTT
- | - | TRBJ1-1 | TRBV10-3 | CAISREESTEAFF | TGTGCCATCAGCAGAGAGGAGAGCACTGAAGCTTTCTTT
- | - | TRBJ1-4 | TRBV30 | CAWSQSNEKLFF | TGTGCCTGGAGCCAATCCAATGAAAAACTGTTTTTT